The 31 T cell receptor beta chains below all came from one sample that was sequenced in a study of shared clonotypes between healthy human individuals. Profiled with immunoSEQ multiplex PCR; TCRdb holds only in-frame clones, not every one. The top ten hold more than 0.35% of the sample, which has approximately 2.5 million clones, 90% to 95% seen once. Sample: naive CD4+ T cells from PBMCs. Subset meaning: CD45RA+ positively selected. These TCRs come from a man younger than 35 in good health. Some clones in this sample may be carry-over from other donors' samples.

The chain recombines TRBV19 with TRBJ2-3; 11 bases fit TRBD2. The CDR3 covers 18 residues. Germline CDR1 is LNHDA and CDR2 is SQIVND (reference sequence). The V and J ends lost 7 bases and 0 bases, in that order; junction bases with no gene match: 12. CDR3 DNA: TGTGCCAGTACGGACAGGGGAGGGACTAGCGGTAGCACAGATACGCAGTATTTT. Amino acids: CASTDRGGTSGSTDTQYF.

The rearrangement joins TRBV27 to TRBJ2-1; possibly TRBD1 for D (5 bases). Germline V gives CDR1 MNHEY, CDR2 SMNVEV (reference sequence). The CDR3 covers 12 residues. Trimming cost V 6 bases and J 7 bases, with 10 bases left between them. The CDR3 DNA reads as TGTGCCAGCAGCCCCACAGGTAATGAGCAGTTCTTC. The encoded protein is CASSPTGNEQFF.

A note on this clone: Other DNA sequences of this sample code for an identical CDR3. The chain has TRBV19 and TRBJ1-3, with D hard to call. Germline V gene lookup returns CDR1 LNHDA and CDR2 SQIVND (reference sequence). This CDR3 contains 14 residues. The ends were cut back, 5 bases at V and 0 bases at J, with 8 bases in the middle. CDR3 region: CASSRQISGNTIYF. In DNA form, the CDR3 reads TGTGCCAGTAGTCGGCAAATCTCTGGAAACACCATATATTTT.

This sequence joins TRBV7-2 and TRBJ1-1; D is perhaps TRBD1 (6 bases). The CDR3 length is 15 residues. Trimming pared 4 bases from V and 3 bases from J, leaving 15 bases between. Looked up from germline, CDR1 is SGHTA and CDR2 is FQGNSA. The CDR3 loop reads CASSSQGGGHTEAFF. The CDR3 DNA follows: TGTGCCAGCAGCTCACAAGGGGGGGGGCACACTGAAGCTTTCTTT.

CDR3 sequence reads: CASRPDRGLYGYTF. CDR3 sequence (DNA): TGTGCCAGCAGACCGGACAGGGGATTATATGGCTACACCTTC. The chain is built from TRBV27 and TRBJ1-2, with 9 bases lining up with TRBD1. Trimming cost V 6 bases and J 5 bases; bases outside gene matches: 7. Germline V gives CDR1 MNHEY, CDR2 SMNVEV (reference sequence). This CDR3 has 14 residues.

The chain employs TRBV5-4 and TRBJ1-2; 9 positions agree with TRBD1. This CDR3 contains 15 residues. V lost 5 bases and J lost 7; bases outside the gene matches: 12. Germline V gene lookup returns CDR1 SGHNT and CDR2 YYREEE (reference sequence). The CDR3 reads CASRKDRGGSFGYTF. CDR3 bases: TGTGCCAGCAGGAAGGACAGGGGTGGATCGTTTGGCTACACCTTC.

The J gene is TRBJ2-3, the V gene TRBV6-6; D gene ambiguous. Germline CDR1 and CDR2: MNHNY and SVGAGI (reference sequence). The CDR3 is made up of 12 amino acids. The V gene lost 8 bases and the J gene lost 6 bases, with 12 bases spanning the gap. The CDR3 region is CASAKAPDTQYF. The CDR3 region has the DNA TGTGCCAGCGCGAAAGCTCCCGATACGCAGTATTTT.

The CDR3 coding sequence is TGTGCCAGCAGTAGAGACAGGAGAGAATACGAGCAGTACTTC. It codes for CASSRDRREYEQYF. This chain links TRBV6-5 with TRBJ2-7; D is possibly TRBD1 (6 bases). Germline CDR1 reads MNHEY; CDR2 reads SVGAGI. The CDR3 consists of 14 residues. Trimming took 5 bases from V and 4 from J, leaving 15 bases between them.

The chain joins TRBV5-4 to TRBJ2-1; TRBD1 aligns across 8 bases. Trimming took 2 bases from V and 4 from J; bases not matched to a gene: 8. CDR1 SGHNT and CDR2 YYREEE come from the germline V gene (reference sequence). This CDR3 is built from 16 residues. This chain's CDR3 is CASSLQGQGEYNEQFF. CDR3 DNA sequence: TGTGCCAGCAGCTTACAAGGACAGGGAGAGTACAATGAGCAGTTCTTC.

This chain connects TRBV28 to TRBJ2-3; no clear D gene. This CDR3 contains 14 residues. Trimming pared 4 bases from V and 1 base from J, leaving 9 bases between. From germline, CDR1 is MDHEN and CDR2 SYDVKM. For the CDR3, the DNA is TGTGCCAGCAGTTCCAACTCTCGCACAGATACGCAGTATTTT. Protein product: CASSSNSRTDTQYF. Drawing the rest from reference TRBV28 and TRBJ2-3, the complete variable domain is DVKVTQSSRYLVKRTGEKVFLECVQDMDHENMFWYRQDPGLGLRLIYFSYDVKMKEKGDIPEGYSVSREKKERFSLILESASTNQTSMYLCASSSNSRTDTQYFGPGTRLTVL.

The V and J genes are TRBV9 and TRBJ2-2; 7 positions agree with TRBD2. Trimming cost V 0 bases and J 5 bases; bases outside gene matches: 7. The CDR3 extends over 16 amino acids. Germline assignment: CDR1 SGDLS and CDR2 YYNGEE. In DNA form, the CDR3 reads TGTGCCAGCAGCGTAGTTGTGGGAGGGCCGACCGGGGAGCTGTTTTTT. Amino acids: CASSVVVGGPTGELFF. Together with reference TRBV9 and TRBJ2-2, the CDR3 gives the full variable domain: DSGVTQTPKHLITATGQRVTLRCSPRSGDLSVYWYQQSLDQGLQFLIQYYNGEERAKGNILERFSAQQFPDLHSELNLSSLELGDSALYFCASSVVVGGPTGELFFGEGSRLTVL.

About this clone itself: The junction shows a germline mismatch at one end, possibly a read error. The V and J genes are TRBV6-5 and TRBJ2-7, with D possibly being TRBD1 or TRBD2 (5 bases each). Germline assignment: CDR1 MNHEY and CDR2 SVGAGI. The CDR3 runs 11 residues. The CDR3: CASSSGAVGTF. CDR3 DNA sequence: TGTGCCAGCAGTTCCGGGGCCGTAGGGACCTTC.

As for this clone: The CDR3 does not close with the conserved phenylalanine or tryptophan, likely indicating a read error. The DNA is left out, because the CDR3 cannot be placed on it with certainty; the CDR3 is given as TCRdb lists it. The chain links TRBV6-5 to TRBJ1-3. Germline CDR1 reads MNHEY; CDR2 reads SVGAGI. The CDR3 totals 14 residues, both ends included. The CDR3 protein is CASSTLAGAGGDFG.

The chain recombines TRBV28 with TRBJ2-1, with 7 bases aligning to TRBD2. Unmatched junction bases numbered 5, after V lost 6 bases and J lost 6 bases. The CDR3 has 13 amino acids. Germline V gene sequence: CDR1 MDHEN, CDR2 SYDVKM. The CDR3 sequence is CASRQWGGNEQFF. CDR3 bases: TGTGCCAGCAGACAATGGGGGGGCAATGAGCAGTTCTTC. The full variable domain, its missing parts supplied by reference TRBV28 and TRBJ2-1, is DVKVTQSSRYLVKRTGEKVFLECVQDMDHENMFWYRQDPGLGLRLIYFSYDVKMKEKGDIPEGYSVSREKKERFSLILESASTNQTSMYLCASRQWGGNEQFFGPGTRLTVL.

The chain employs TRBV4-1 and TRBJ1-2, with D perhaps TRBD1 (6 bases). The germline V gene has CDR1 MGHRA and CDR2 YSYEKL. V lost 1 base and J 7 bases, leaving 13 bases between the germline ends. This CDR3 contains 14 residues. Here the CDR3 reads CASSQGGTRGGYTF. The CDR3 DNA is TGCGCCAGCAGCCAAGGAGGGACAAGGGGTGGCTACACCTTC.

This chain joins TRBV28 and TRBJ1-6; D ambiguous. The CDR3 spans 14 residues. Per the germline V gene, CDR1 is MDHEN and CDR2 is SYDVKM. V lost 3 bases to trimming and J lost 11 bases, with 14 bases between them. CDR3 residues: CASSFSPGPTPLHF. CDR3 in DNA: TGTGCCAGCAGTTTCTCCCCGGGCCCAACACCCCTCCACTTT.

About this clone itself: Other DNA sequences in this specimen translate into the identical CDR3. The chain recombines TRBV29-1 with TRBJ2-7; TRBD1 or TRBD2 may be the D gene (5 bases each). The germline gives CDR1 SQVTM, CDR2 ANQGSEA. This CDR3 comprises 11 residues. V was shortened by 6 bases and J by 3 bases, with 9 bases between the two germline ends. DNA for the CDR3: TGCAGCGTGAGGGGTAGCTACGAGCAGTACTTC. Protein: CSVRGSYEQYF.

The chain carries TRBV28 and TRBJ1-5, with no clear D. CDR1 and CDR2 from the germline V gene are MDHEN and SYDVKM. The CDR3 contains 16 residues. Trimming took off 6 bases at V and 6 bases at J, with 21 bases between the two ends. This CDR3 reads CASRPRPKAHGQPQHF. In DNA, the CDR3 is TGTGCCAGCAGGCCAAGACCAAAAGCTCATGGTCAGCCCCAGCATTTT. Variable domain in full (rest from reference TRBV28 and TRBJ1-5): DVKVTQSSRYLVKRTGEKVFLECVQDMDHENMFWYRQDPGLGLRLIYFSYDVKMKEKGDIPEGYSVSREKKERFSLILESASTNQTSMYLCASRPRPKAHGQPQHFGDGTRLSIL.

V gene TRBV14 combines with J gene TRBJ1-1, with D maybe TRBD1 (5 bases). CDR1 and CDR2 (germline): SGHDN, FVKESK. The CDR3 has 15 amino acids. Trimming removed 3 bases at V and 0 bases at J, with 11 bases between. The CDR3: CASSQQGSLNTEAFF. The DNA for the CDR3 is TGTGCCAGCAGCCAGCAGGGATCCCTGAACACTGAAGCTTTCTTT.

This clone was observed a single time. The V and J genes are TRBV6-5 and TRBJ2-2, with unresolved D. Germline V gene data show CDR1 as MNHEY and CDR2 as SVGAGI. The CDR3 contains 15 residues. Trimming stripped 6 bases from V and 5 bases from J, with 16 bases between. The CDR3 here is CASSWNIRTTGELFF. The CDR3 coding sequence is TGTGCCAGCAGCTGGAACATACGAACGACCGGGGAGCTGTTTTTT.

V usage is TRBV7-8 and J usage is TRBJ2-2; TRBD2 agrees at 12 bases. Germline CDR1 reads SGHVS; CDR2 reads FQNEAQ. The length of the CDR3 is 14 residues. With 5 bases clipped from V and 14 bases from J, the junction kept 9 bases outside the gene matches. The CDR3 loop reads CASSPTRLAGVLFF. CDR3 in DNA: TGTGCCAGCAGCCCGACACGACTAGCGGGAGTACTGTTTTTT.

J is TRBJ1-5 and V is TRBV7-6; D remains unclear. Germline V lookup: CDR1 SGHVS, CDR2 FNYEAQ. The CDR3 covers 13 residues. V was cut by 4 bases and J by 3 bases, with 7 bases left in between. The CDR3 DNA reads TGTGCCAGCAGCTACCGACCCAATCAGCCCCAGCATTTT. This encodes CASSYRPNQPQHF. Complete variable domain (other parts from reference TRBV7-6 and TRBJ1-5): GAGVSQSPRYKVTKRGQDVALRCDPISGHVSLYWYRQALGQGPEFLTYFNYEAQQDKSGLPNDRFSAERPEGSISTLTIQRTEQRDSAMYRCASSYRPNQPQHFGDGTRLSIL.

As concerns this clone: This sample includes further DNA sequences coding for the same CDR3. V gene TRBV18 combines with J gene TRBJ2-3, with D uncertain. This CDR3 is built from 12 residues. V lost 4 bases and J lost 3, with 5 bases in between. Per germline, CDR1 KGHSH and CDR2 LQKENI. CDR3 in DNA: TGTGCCAGCTCACTTTCTACAGATACGCAGTATTTT. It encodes CASSLSTDTQYF.

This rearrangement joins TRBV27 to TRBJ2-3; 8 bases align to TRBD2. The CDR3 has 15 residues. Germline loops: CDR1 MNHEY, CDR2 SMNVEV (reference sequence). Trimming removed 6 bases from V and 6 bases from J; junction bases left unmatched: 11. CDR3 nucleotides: TGTGCCAGCAGGCGACTAGCGTCGGGTGGGGATACGCAGTATTTT. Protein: CASRRLASGGDTQYF.

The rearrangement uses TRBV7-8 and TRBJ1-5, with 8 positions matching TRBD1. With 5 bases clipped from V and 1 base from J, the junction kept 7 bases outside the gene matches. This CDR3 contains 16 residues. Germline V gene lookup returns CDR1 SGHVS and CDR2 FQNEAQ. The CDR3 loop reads CASSPRRTGSNQPQHF. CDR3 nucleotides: TGTGCCAGCAGCCCAAGAAGGACAGGGAGCAATCAGCCCCAGCATTTT.

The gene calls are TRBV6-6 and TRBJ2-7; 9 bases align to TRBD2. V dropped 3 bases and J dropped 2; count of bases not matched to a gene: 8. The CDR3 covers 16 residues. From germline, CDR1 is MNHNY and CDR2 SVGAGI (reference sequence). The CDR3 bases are TGTGCCAGCAGTTATGGGGGGACTAGCAGCACCTACGAGCAGTACTTC. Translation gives CASSYGGTSSTYEQYF.

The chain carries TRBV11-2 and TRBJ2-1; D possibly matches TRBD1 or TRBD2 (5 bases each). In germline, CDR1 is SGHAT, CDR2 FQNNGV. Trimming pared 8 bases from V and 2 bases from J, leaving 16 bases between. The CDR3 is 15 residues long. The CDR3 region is CASRTGTGTYNEQFF. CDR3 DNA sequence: TGTGCCAGCCGTACCGGGACGGGAACCTACAATGAGCAGTTCTTC. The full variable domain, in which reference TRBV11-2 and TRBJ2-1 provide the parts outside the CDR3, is EAGVAQSPRYKIIEKRQSVAFWCNPISGHATLYWYQQILGQGPKLLIQFQNNGVVDDSQLPKDRFSAERLKGVDSTLKIQPAKLEDSAVYLCASRTGTGTYNEQFFGPGTRLTVL.

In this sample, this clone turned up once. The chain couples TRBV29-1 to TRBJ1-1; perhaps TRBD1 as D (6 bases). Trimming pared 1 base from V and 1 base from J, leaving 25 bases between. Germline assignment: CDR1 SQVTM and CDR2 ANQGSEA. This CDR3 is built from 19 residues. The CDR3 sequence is CSVEAPGGRWGRGNTEAFF. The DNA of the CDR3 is TGCAGCGTTGAAGCCCCGGGGGGGCGTTGGGGAAGGGGGAACACTGAAGCTTTCTTT.

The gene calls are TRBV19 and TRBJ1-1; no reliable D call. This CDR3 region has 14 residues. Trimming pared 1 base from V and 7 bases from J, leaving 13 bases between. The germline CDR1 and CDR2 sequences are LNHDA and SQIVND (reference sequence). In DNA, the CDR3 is TGTGCCAGTAGTATAGGCCGGCAAACCTATGAAGCTTTCTTT. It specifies CASSIGRQTYEAFF.

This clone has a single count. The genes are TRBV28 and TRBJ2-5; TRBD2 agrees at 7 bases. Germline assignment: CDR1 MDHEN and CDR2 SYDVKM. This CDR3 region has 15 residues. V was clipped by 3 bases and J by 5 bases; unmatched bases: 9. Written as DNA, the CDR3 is TGTGCCAGCAGTTTCGTTCAACGGGGGGTGGAGACCCAGTACTTC. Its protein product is CASSFVQRGVETQYF.

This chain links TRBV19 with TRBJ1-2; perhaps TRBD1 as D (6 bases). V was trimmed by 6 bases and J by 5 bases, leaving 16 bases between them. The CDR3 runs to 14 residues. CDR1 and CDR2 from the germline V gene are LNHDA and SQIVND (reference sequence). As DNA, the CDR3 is TGTGCCAGTAGGGTACGGGGGGCCGGTTATGGCTACACCTTC. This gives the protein CASRVRGAGYGYTF.